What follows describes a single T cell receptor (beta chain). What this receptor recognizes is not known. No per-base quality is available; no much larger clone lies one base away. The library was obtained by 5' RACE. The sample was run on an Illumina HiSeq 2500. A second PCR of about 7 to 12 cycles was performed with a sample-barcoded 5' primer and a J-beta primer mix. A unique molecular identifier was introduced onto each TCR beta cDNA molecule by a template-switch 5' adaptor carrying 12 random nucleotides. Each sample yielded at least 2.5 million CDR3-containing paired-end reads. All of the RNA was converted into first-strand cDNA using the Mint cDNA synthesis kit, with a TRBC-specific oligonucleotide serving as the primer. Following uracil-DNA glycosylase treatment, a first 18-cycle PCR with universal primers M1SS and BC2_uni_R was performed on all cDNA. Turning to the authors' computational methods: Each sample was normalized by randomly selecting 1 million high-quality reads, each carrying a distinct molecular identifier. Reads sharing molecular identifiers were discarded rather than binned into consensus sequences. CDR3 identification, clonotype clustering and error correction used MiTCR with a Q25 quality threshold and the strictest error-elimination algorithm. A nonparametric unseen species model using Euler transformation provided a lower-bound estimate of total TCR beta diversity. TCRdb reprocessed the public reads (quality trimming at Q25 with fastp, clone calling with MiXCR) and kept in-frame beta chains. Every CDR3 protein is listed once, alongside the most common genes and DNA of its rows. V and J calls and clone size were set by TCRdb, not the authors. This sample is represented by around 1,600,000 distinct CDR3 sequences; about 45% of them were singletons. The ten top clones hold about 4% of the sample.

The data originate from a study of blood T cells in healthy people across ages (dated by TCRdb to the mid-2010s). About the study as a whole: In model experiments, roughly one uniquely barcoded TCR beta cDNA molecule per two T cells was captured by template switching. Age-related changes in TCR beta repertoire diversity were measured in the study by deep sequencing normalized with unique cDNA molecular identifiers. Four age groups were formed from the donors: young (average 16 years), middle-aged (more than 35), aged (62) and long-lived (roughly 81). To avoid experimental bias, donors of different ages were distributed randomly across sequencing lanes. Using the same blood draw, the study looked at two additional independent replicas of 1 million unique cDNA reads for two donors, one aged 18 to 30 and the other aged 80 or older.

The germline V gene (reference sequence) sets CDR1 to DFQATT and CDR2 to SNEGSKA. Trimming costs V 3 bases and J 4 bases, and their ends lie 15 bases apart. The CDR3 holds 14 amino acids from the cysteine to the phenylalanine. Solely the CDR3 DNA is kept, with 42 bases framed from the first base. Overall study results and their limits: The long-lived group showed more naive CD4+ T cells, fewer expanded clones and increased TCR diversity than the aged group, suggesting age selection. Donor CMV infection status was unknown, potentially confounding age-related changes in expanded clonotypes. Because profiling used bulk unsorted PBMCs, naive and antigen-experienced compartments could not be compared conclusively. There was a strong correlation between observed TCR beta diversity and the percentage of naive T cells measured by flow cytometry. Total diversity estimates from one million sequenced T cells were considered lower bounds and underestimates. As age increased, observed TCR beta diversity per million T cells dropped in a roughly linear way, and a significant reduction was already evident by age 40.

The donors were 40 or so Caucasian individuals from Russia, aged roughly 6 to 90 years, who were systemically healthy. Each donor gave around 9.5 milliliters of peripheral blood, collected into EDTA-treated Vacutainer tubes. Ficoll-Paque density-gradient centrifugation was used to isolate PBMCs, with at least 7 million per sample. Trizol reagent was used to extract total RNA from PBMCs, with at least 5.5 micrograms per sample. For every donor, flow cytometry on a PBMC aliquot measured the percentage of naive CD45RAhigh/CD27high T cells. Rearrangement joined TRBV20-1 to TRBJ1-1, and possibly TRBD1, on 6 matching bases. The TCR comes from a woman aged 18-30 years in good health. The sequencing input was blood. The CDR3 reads CSASGQGSGTEAFF. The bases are TGCAGTGCTAGTGGTCAGGGGTCTGGCACTGAAGCTTTCTTT.